The T cell receptor beta chain described here comes from a study of blood T cells in healthy people across ages. It was with a sample-barcoded 5' primer and a J-beta primer mix that a second PCR of roughly 6 to 12 cycles was run. TCRdb redid the calling of the 5' RACE reads with MiXCR, one entry per CDR3 protein. The sample has approximately 700,000 distinct CDR3 sequences; 32% are singletons. The study drew donors from healthy Caucasian individuals in Russia aged about 6 to 90. CDR1 and CDR2 (germline): MDHEN, SYDVKM. This CDR3 spans 17 amino acids. V lost 7 bases, J lost 0 bases, and 8 bases stayed unmatched.

The chain employs TRBV28 and TRBJ2-6; 8 nucleotides agree with TRBD1. The origin of this receptor is a woman of 80 years or more in good health. Sample: blood. The CDR3 region has the DNA TGTGCCAGCAACACACAGGGGGTAGGCTCTGGGGCCAACGTCCTGACTTTC. The encoded protein is CASNTQGVGSGANVLTF.